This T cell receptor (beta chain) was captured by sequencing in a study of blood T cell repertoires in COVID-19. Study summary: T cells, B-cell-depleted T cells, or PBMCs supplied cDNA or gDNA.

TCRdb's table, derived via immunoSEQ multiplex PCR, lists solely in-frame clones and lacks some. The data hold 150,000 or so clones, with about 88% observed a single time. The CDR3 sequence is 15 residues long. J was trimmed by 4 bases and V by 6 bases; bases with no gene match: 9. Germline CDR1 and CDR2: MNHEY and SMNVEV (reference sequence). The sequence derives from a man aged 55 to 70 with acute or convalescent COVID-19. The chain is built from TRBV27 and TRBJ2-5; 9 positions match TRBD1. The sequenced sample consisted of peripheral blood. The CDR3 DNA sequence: TGTGCCAGCAGAATGAAACAGGGGGCGCGAGAGACCCAGTACTTC. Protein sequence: CASRMKQGARETQYF.